This T cell receptor (beta chain) was sequenced in a study of a mutant IDH1 vaccine in newly diagnosed glioma. Study-wide findings and caveats: Changes to the top peripheral T cell clonotypes appeared unrelated to pseudoprogression.

Time point denoted: week 47, end of study. Each dose delivered 300 ug of mutant IDH1 20-mer peptide subcutaneously with imiquimod. Newly diagnosed WHO grade 3 or 4 IDH1-mutant, ATRX-lost astrocytomas were identified in the donors. For this clone: As yet, its antigen is unknown.

TCRdb keeps only in-frame clones here, not all; method: immunoSEQ multiplex PCR. The sample records some 40,000 clones, roughly 71% being singletons. The germline gives CDR1 SEHNR, CDR2 FQNEAQ (reference sequence). Between the trimmed V and J ends, which lost 5 bases and 1 base, there was a span of 20 bases. The CDR3 is 17 residues long. The V call is TRBV7-9, the J call TRBJ1-1; weak D call: TRBD1 (5 bases). Sequences were derived from PBMCs, sampled from a glioma patient whose treatment included an IDH1 peptide vaccine. This receptor was identified in a man aged 40-50 years with glioma. The CDR3 DNA follows: TGTGCCAGCAGCCCCTCTTGGGGGAGAGGGAAGAACACTGAAGCTTTCTTT. Translating it yields CASSPSWGRGKNTEAFF.